Shown below are 11 T cell receptor beta chains from a single sample sequenced in a study of blood T cell repertoires in COVID-19. Assay used: immunoSEQ multiplex PCR; TCRdb lists only in-frame clones, some missing. The sample lists more than 80,000 clones; approximately 86% were seen once. Input material: peripheral blood. The origin of the receptors is an elderly man with acute or convalescent COVID-19.

This rearrangement joins TRBV6-5 to TRBJ2-3, with TRBD2 matching over 11 bases. V shed 4 bases and J 6 bases; nucleotides not matched to a gene: 3. The CDR3 contains 14 residues. Germline CDR1 reads MNHEY; CDR2 reads SVGAGI. The CDR3 sequence: CASSWRTSGDTQYF. CDR3 bases: TGTGCCAGCAGTTGGCGGACTAGCGGGGATACGCAGTATTTT.

This clone was recorded a few times. The J gene is TRBJ1-6, the V gene TRBV5-6; D might be TRBD1 (6 bases). Between the trimmed V and J ends, which lost 4 bases and 7 bases, there was a span of 15 bases. Germline V CDR1 and CDR2: SGHDT, YYEEEE. This CDR3 has 15 residues. CDR3 sequence: CASSLLGTGNSPLHF. The CDR3 DNA sequence: TGTGCCAGCAGCCTTCTCGGAACAGGGAATTCACCCCTCCACTTT.

V and J are TRBV7-2 and TRBJ2-2, with a possible D match to TRBD2 (6 bases). Germline CDR1 reads SGHTA; CDR2 reads FQGNSA. CDR3 length equals 16 residues. Trimming stripped 3 bases from V and 4 bases from J, with 15 bases between. The CDR3 DNA reads TGTGCCAGCAGCTTGCGCCCCGGACTACCCACCGGGGAGCTGTTTTTT. This gives the protein CASSLRPGLPTGELFF.

This rearrangement joins TRBV11-2 to TRBJ2-7; D perhaps matches TRBD2 (6 bases). Germline V gene data show CDR1 as SGHAT and CDR2 as FQNNGV. This CDR3 is 16 amino acids long. V lost 5 bases, J lost 2 bases, and 19 bases lay in between. The CDR3 spells CASSPGGNLFTYEQYF. CDR3 coding DNA: TGTGCCAGCAGCCCCGGGGGAAACCTTTTTACCTACGAGCAGTACTTC.

This chain joins TRBV9 and TRBJ1-3; 9 bases align to TRBD1. Unmatched junction bases numbered 6, after V lost 3 bases and J lost 8 bases. The CDR3 length is 14 residues. From germline, CDR1 is SGDLS and CDR2 YYNGEE. This CDR3 reads CASSEGQGLHTIYF. The DNA of the CDR3 is TGTGCCAGCAGCGAAGGACAGGGGTTACACACCATATATTTT.

This sequence joins TRBV24-1 and TRBJ2-1; TRBD2 aligns across 8 bases. The CDR3 has 17 amino acids. The trim removed 4 bases at V and 0 bases at J, leaving 7 bases unmatched. Germline CDR1 KGHDR, CDR2 SFDVKD. CDR3 amino acids: CATSDQLTSASYNEQFF. The CDR3 nucleotides are TGTGCCACCAGTGACCAACTGACTAGCGCCTCCTACAATGAGCAGTTCTTC.

This rearrangement joins TRBV24-1 to TRBJ2-1; 11 nucleotides line up with TRBD2. CDR1 is KGHDR, CDR2 SFDVKD, per germline. The trim removed 3 bases at V and 6 bases at J, leaving 3 bases unmatched. This CDR3 has 15 residues. CDR3 in DNA: TGTGCCACCAGTGATATTAGCGGGAGGGCCAATGAGCAGTTCTTC. Amino acids: CATSDISGRANEQFF.

The V call is TRBV19, the J call TRBJ2-7, with D perhaps TRBD2 (6 bases). Trimming pared 6 bases from V and 3 bases from J, leaving 15 bases between. This CDR3 is 14 amino acids long. Germline V lookup: CDR1 LNHDA, CDR2 SQIVND (reference sequence). The CDR3 reads CASSSQGRDYEQYF. The CDR3 coding sequence is TGTGCCAGTAGCAGCCAAGGGCGGGACTACGAGCAGTACTTC.

The rearrangement joins TRBV6-6 to TRBJ1-5; possible D gene TRBD1, 5 bases. The CDR3 spans 14 residues. V lost 6 bases, J lost 4 bases, and 13 bases lay in between. Germline V gene sequence: CDR1 MNHNY, CDR2 SVGAGI (reference sequence). CDR3 loop: CASRGRRGNQPQHF. The DNA of the CDR3 is TGTGCCAGCAGAGGTAGGAGGGGTAATCAGCCCCAGCATTTT.

The rearrangement uses TRBV11-2 and TRBJ2-1; 9 positions match TRBD1. CDR1 and CDR2 (germline): SGHAT, FQNNGV. The CDR3 sequence is 16 residues long. After removal of 5 bases from V and 8 bases from J, the junction contained 13 bases not matched to a gene. CDR3 nucleotide sequence: TGTGCCAGCAGCCTATCTCCGGGACAGGGTGTTTATGAGCAGTTCTTC. Translated: CASSLSPGQGVYEQFF.

The gene calls are TRBV6-2 or TRBV6-3 and TRBJ2-7, with D possibly matching TRBD2 (6 bases). The CDR3 sequence is 16 residues long. Germline assignment: CDR1 MNHEY and CDR2 SVGEGT. V lost 1 base, J lost 2 bases, and 15 bases lay in between. The CDR3 DNA reads TGTGCCAGCAGTTACTGGAGGGGCGGGATCCCCTACGAGCAGTACTTC. This translates into CASSYWRGGIPYEQYF.